One sample yielded the 15 T cell receptor beta chains listed below, sequenced in a study of cytomegalovirus exposure and HLA in healthy donors. Repertoires were generated with immunoSEQ multiplex PCR, while TCRdb's copy carries only in-frame clones and drops some. The sample carries some 100,000 clones, 88% recorded once. Material: PBMCs. The source is a man in his late teens or twenties in good health and CMV-seropositive.

This rearrangement joins TRBV4-1 to TRBJ2-1, with 9 bases aligning to TRBD2. The germline V gene encodes CDR1 MGHRA and CDR2 YSYEKL. The CDR3 spans 15 residues. Trimming at V came to 2 bases and at J to 2 bases, leaving 1 base not matched to a gene. CDR3 residues: CASSQSGGPYNEQFF. The CDR3, as DNA: TGCGCCAGCAGCCAAAGCGGGGGGCCCTACAATGAGCAGTTCTTC.

CDR3 bases: TGCGCCAGCTCTGGGCTAGCGGGGGACGGGGAGACCCAGTACTTC. This gives the protein CASSGLAGDGETQYF. This chain links TRBV5-1 with TRBJ2-5; 10 positions match TRBD2. The CDR3 is made up of 15 amino acids. Looked up from germline, CDR1 is SGHRS and CDR2 is YFSETQ. Germline trimming cut 7 bases from V and 5 bases from J; bases unmatched to any gene: 11.

The CDR3, as DNA: TGTGCCATCCCTCTGACTAGCCCCCAGGGTACGCAGTATTTT. Translation: CAIPLTSPQGTQYF. V and J are TRBV21-1 and TRBJ2-3; the table's D call TRBD2 went unverified against the DNA. TRBV21-1 corresponds to a pseudogene. The CDR3 loop spans 14 amino acids.

The chain carries TRBV4-2 and TRBJ2-7; D possibly corresponds to TRBD2 (6 bases). Germline assignment: CDR1 LGHNA and CDR2 YNFKEQ. V lost 0 bases and J lost 2, with 17 bases in between. CDR3 length: 17 amino acids. As DNA, the CDR3 is TGTGCCAGCAGCCAAGATAGGGGACTCCGGAAGGCCTACGAGCAGTACTTC. Protein: CASSQDRGLRKAYEQYF.

The CDR3 DNA reads as TGTGCCAGTAGTATCGGTCAAAACGGGTGGAGTGAAAAACTGTTTTTT. It translates to CASSIGQNGWSEKLFF. The chain carries TRBV19 and TRBJ1-4; D gene ambiguous. The germline CDR1 and CDR2 sequences are LNHDA and SQIVND (reference sequence). The V end lost 3 bases, the J end lost 7 bases, and 18 bases lay between the germline ends. CDR3 size: 16 residues.

The V call is TRBV7-9, the J call TRBJ1-4; tentative D call: TRBD1 (5 bases). Deletions cut 6 bases from V and 4 bases from J, with 12 bases between. Per the germline V gene, CDR1 is SEHNR and CDR2 is FQNEAQ (reference sequence). The CDR3 has 14 amino acids. DNA of the CDR3: TGTGCCAGCAGTTTGGGGGGAATTAATGAAAAACTGTTTTTT. It is translated as CASSLGGINEKLFF.

This chain uses TRBV10-1 with TRBJ2-1; D unresolved. The V gene's germline CDR1 is WNHNN and CDR2 SYGVQD (reference sequence). Trimming took 5 bases from V and 1 from J, leaving 6 bases between them. The CDR3 has 13 amino acids. CDR3 nucleotide sequence: TGCGCCAGCAGTAAGAGTTCCTACAATGAGCAGTTCTTC. Encoded protein: CASSKSSYNEQFF.

The J gene is TRBJ2-3, the V gene TRBV5-5; 8 bases are a match to TRBD2. The germline gives CDR1 SGHKS, CDR2 YYEKEE (reference sequence). This CDR3 comprises 14 residues. With 2 bases clipped from V and 2 bases from J, the junction kept 1 base outside the gene matches. CDR3 nucleotide sequence: TGTGCCAGCAGCTTTAGCGGGAACACAGATACGCAGTATTTT. Translating it yields CASSFSGNTDTQYF.

This clone came up a few times. The chain recombines TRBV19 with TRBJ2-7, with a possible D match to TRBD2 (5 bases). The germline V gene has CDR1 LNHDA and CDR2 SQIVND (reference sequence). Trimming removed 5 bases from V and 6 bases from J, with 20 bases in between. CDR3 size: 15 residues. CDR3 in DNA: TGTGCCAGTAGTGTCTCTGCGAGGGCGCCGGGCGAGCAGTACTTC. It specifies CASSVSARAPGEQYF.

V usage is TRBV7-9 and J usage is TRBJ2-3; D unresolved. CDR1 and CDR2 (germline): SEHNR, FQNEAQ (reference sequence). Trimming removed 5 bases at V and 1 base at J, with 7 bases between. This CDR3 is 13 amino acids long. This CDR3 reads CASSSSGTDTQYF. The CDR3, as DNA: TGTGCCAGCAGCAGCTCGGGCACAGATACGCAGTATTTT.

The rearrangement joins TRBV18 to TRBJ1-2; D is uncertain. CDR3 length: 13 amino acids. Germline CDR1 reads KGHSH; CDR2 reads LQKENI. V lost 3 bases and J lost 4, with 9 bases in between. DNA of the CDR3: TGTGCCAGCTCACCCGAAGAGATCTATGGCTACACCTTC. Its translation is CASSPEEIYGYTF.

The rearrangement links TRBV11-2 to TRBJ2-4, with D maybe TRBD1 (6 bases). The V and J ends lost 5 bases and 6 bases respectively, with 14 bases between them. The CDR3 covers 14 residues. Germline V gene data show CDR1 as SGHAT and CDR2 as FQNNGV. The CDR3 reads CASSQGPGLNIQYF. CDR3 bases: TGTGCCAGCAGCCAGGGGCCGGGCTTAAACATTCAGTACTTC.

The chain joins TRBV6-5 to TRBJ1-2, with D possibly being TRBD1 (6 bases). The CDR3 spans 13 residues. V shed 6 bases and J shed 4 bases, with 12 bases lying between them. Germline-derived CDR1 and CDR2 are MNHEY and SVGAGI. The CDR3 reads CASSIAGAYGYTF. Written as DNA, the CDR3 is TGTGCCAGCAGCATAGCAGGGGCCTATGGCTACACCTTC.

The gene calls are TRBV7-8 and TRBJ2-3; TRBD2 matches at 13 bases. The CDR3 sequence is 17 residues long. The J segment lost 0 bases and the V segment lost 2 bases, leaving 2 bases of the junction unmatched. Germline CDR1 SGHVS, CDR2 FQNEAQ. DNA of the CDR3: TGTGCCAGCAGCTTAACTAGCGGGGGGGCTAGCACAGATACGCAGTATTTT. This encodes CASSLTSGGASTDTQYF.

V is TRBV25-1 and J is TRBJ1-4, with a possible D match to TRBD1 (6 bases). With 6 bases removed from V and 4 bases from J, the gap between germline ends came to 9 bases. Germline V lookup: CDR1 MGHDK, CDR2 SYGVNS. The length of the CDR3 is 13 residues. The CDR3 sequence is CASRRDINEKLFF. CDR3 nucleotides: TGTGCCAGCAGGAGGGACATTAATGAAAAACTGTTTTTT.